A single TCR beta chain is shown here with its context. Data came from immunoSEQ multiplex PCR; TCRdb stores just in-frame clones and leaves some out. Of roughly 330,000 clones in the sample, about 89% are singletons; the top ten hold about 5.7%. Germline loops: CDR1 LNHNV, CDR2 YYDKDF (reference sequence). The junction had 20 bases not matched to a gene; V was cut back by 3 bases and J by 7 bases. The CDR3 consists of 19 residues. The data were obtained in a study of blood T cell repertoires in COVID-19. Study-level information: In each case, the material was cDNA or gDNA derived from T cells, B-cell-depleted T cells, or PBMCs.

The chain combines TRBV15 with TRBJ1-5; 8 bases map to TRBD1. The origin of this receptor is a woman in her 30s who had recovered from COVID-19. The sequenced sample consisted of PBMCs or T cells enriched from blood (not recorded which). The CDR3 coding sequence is TGTGCCACCAGCAGGGTCTACGGACAGGGCTCGGTCGGTAACCAGCCCCAGCATTTT. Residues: CATSRVYGQGSVGNQPQHF. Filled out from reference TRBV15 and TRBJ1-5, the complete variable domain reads DAMVIQNPRYQVTQFGKPVTLSCSQTLNHNVMYWYQQKSSQAPKLLFHYYDKDFNNEADTPDNFQSRRPNTSFCFLDIRSPGLGDTAMYLCATSRVYGQGSVGNQPQHFGDGTRLSIL.